Below, 20 T cell receptor beta chains from the same sample are listed, as sequenced in a study of blood T cell repertoires in COVID-19 (dated by TCRdb to about 2020). The method behind the library was the immunoSEQ multiplex PCR assay. TCRdb re-hosts the immuneACCESS table, in-frame sequences only. Its copies lack some clones; in the studies checked, an unresolved V gene accounts for under half of them, and the cause for the rest is not known. The sample yields about 90,000 clones; more than 70% were counted once. The ten top clones hold approximately 2.6% of the sample. The sample comprised peripheral blood. These receptors were collected from a man aged 50-59 years with COVID-19, enrolled during active disease.

The chain recombines TRBV7-9 with TRBJ2-1; D gene ambiguous. Germline CDR1 reads SEHNR; CDR2 reads FQNEAQ (reference sequence). V was trimmed by 1 base and J by 7 bases, leaving 8 bases between them. This CDR3 region has 13 residues. DNA of the CDR3: TGTGCCAGCAGCTTAGGGCTGACTAATGAGCAGTTCTTC. This encodes CASSLGLTNEQFF.

The gene calls are TRBV7-9 and TRBJ2-6, with D possibly being TRBD2 (5 bases). The CDR3 is 14 amino acids. Trimming cost V 9 bases and J 0 bases, with 9 bases left between them. In germline, CDR1 is SEHNR, CDR2 FQNEAQ (reference sequence). Written as DNA, the CDR3 is TGTGCCAGTGAAGGGAGCTCTGGGGCCAACGTCCTGACTTTC. This gives the protein CASEGSSGANVLTF. The whole variable domain, remainder taken from reference TRBV7-9 and TRBJ2-6, is DTGVSQNPRHKITKRGQNVTFRCDPISEHNRLYWYRQTLGQGPEFLTYFQNEAQLEKSRLLSDRFSAERPKGSFSTLEIQRTEQGDSAMYLCASEGSSGANVLTFGAGSRLTVL.

The chain couples TRBV30 to TRBJ2-7, with TRBD1 matching over 7 bases. After removal of 2 bases from V and 7 bases from J, the junction contained 8 bases not matched to a gene. The CDR3 covers 13 residues. Germline CDR1 reads GTSNPN; CDR2 reads SVGIG (reference sequence). The CDR3 DNA follows: TGTGCCTGGAGTCTCAGGACAGGATTTGAGCAGTACTTC. Translation gives CAWSLRTGFEQYF.

The genes are TRBV4-1 and TRBJ2-5, with 7 bases identical to TRBD1. Losses at the gene ends were 1 base for V and 5 bases for J; bases not matched to a gene: 10. The germline V gene encodes CDR1 MGHRA and CDR2 YSYEKL. CDR3 length: 16 amino acids. The CDR3 loop reads CASSQGQFRGGETQYF. As DNA, the CDR3 is TGCGCCAGCAGCCAAGGACAGTTCCGAGGGGGCGAGACCCAGTACTTC.

The CDR3 sequence is CASSWEGYGYTF. The CDR3 DNA reads as TGTGCCAGCAGTTGGGAGGGGTATGGCTACACCTTC. The rearrangement uses TRBV28 and TRBJ1-2, with TRBD1 as a possible D gene (5 bases). The CDR3 has 12 amino acids. Deletions cut 4 bases from V and 5 bases from J, with 8 bases between. Germline CDR1 reads MDHEN; CDR2 reads SYDVKM.

The chain is built from TRBV27 and TRBJ1-5; 7 bases align to TRBD1. Trimming took 3 bases from V and 5 from J; bases not matched to a gene: 1. CDR3 length: 13 amino acids. Germline CDR1 reads MNHEY; CDR2 reads SMNVEV (reference sequence). The CDR3 DNA is TGTGCCAGCAGTTTCGACAGGGATCAGCCCCAGCATTTT. Its protein product is CASSFDRDQPQHF.

V and J are TRBV5-4 and TRBJ2-5, with TRBD2 matching 13 bases. CDR1 is SGHNT, CDR2 YYREEE, per germline (reference sequence). The CDR3 is 16 residues long. The ends lost 0 bases at V and 2 bases at J; junction bases unmatched: 1. The CDR3 region has the DNA TGTGCCAGCAGCTTGGTACTAGCGGGGGGGCAAGAGACCCAGTACTTC. Its protein product is CASSLVLAGGQETQYF. The whole variable domain, remainder taken from reference TRBV5-4 and TRBJ2-5, is ETGVTQSPTHLIKTRGQQVTLRCSSQSGHNTVSWYQQALGQGPQFIFQYYREEENGRGNFPPRFSGLQFPNYSSELNVNALELDDSALYLCASSLVLAGGQETQYFGPGTRLLVL.

This clone appeared once. The V gene is TRBV29-1, the J gene TRBJ1-1, with 10 bases identical to TRBD1. CDR1 SQVTM and CDR2 ANQGSEA come from the germline V gene. The CDR3 totals 13 residues. V trimming: 4 bases; J trimming: 2 bases; junction bases outside the gene matches: 1. The CDR3 region has the DNA TGCAGCGTTGGGACAGGGGGAAACACTGAAGCTTTCTTT. Translated, it gives CSVGTGGNTEAFF.

The chain couples TRBV4-2 to TRBJ2-4; a weak D match, TRBD2 (6 bases). V was cut by 0 bases and J by 10 bases, with 16 bases left in between. The CDR3 contains 15 residues. Germline lookup yields CDR1 LGHNA and CDR2 YNFKEQ. CDR3 loop: CASSQDLPGGGIQYF. CDR3 coding DNA: TGTGCCAGCAGCCAAGATCTTCCCGGGGGAGGAATTCAGTACTTC.

V is TRBV6-6 and J is TRBJ1-5; no firm D call. From germline, CDR1 is MNHNY and CDR2 SVGAGI (reference sequence). This CDR3 is 15 amino acids long. Trimming left V 3 bases short and J 2 bases short, with 11 bases between. The CDR3, as DNA: TGTGCCAGCAGTTATTCAGGTTGGGGCAATCAGCCCCAGCATTTT. The encoded protein is CASSYSGWGNQPQHF.

V and J are TRBV21-1 and TRBJ1-3; the table gives TRBD1 as D, unverified against the DNA. TRBV21-1 counts as a pseudogene. The CDR3 extends over 16 amino acids. CDR3 in DNA: TGTGCCAGCAGCAAGGGATGCAGGGTGACTGGAAACACCATATATTTT. Protein sequence: CASSKGCRVTGNTIYF.

This clone was seen only a few times. This rearrangement joins TRBV12-3 or TRBV12-4 to TRBJ2-5; 7 positions match TRBD1. This CDR3 has 13 residues. The trim removed 3 bases at V and 5 bases at J, leaving 3 bases unmatched. CDR3 DNA sequence: TGTGCCAGCAGTTTTGTCAGGGGGGAGACCCAGTACTTC. This gives the protein CASSFVRGETQYF.

V is TRBV4-1 and J is TRBJ1-3, with D hard to call. The germline V gene has CDR1 MGHRA and CDR2 YSYEKL. V was clipped by 0 bases and J by 3 bases, with 9 bases between them. The CDR3 extends over 15 amino acids. CDR3 region: CASSQDLLNGNTIYF. CDR3 coding DNA: TGCGCCAGCAGCCAAGATCTCCTAAATGGAAACACCATATATTTT.

The gene calls are TRBV4-3 and TRBJ1-6; unclear D gene. Trimming took 0 bases from V and 0 from J, leaving 9 bases between them. Germline CDR1 is LGHNA and CDR2 is YSLEER. This CDR3 is built from 17 residues. This chain's CDR3 is CASSQEEGSSYNSPLHF. CDR3 DNA: TGCGCCAGCAGCCAAGAAGAAGGGAGCTCCTATAATTCACCCCTCCACTTT.

The chain is built from TRBV19 and TRBJ2-2; 8 positions agree with TRBD1. The J segment lost 5 bases and the V segment lost 4 bases, leaving 9 bases of the junction unmatched. The CDR3 totals 16 residues. The V gene's germline CDR1 is LNHDA and CDR2 SQIVND (reference sequence). The CDR3 sequence: CASSTIGQGTTGELFF. CDR3 coding DNA: TGTGCCAGTAGTACTATCGGACAGGGTACTACCGGGGAGCTGTTTTTT. Complete variable domain (other parts from reference TRBV19 and TRBJ2-2): DGGITQSPKYLFRKEGQNVTLSCEQNLNHDAMYWYRQDPGQGLRLIYYSQIVNDFQKGDIAEGYSVSREKKESFPLTVTSAQKNPTAFYLCASSTIGQGTTGELFFGEGSRLTVL.

The V call is TRBV28, the J call TRBJ1-3; 9 nucleotides agree with TRBD1. Germline CDR1 is MDHEN and CDR2 is SYDVKM. V lost 2 bases to trimming and J lost 0 bases; unmatched junction nucleotides: 2. This CDR3 region has 16 residues. CDR3 in DNA: TGTGCCAGCAGTTTACTGGGACAGGGCTCTGGAAACACCATATATTTT. Amino acid sequence: CASSLLGQGSGNTIYF.

The rearrangement links TRBV19 to TRBJ1-4, with D unresolved. Germline CDR1 is LNHDA and CDR2 is SQIVND (reference sequence). V lost 3 bases, J lost 4 bases, and 9 bases lay in between. The CDR3 spans 14 residues. CDR3 sequence reads: CASSILGGNEKLFF. The CDR3 DNA follows: TGTGCCAGTAGTATCCTCGGTGGTAATGAAAAACTGTTTTTT.

V usage is TRBV5-4 and J usage is TRBJ2-2; D unclear. Germline assignment: CDR1 SGHNT and CDR2 YYREEE (reference sequence). The CDR3 loop spans 14 amino acids. With 1 base removed from V and 4 bases from J, the gap between germline ends came to 8 bases. The CDR3 here is CASSLYLGTGELFF. DNA for the CDR3: TGTGCCAGCAGCTTGTACCTCGGCACCGGGGAGCTGTTTTTT.

The rearrangement uses TRBV7-9 and TRBJ1-2, with D uncertain. Germline assignment: CDR1 SEHNR and CDR2 FQNEAQ (reference sequence). V lost 10 bases to trimming and J lost 2 bases, with 14 bases between them. The CDR3 totals 13 residues. CDR3 sequence reads: CATGYSPNYGYTF. CDR3 bases: TGTGCCACCGGGTACTCCCCAAACTATGGCTACACCTTC.

This clone was picked up one time. The rearrangement links TRBV10-3 to TRBJ1-1; 7 bases match TRBD1. The ends lost 5 bases at V and 3 bases at J; junction bases unmatched: 6. In germline, CDR1 is ENHRY, CDR2 SYGVKD. CDR3 length equals 14 residues. Written as DNA, the CDR3 is TGTGCCATCAGTACTCGACAGGGCTACACTGAAGCTTTCTTT. Translated, it gives CAISTRQGYTEAFF.